This T cell receptor beta chain was recovered during a study of blood T cell repertoires in COVID-19. CDR1 is GTSNPN, CDR2 SVGIG, per germline (reference sequence). V was clipped by 4 bases and J by 0 bases, with 7 bases between them. The CDR3 contains 13 residues. Only in-frame clones appear in the TCRdb table, and some are missing; sequencing was by immunoSEQ multiplex PCR. The sample shows 250,000 to 300,000 clones, over 75% of them seen only once. The V gene is TRBV30, the J gene TRBJ1-5; D gene ambiguous. This clonotype was sampled from a young woman who had recovered from COVID-19. The specimen sequenced was PBMCs or T cells enriched from blood (not recorded which). CDR3: CAWNRFSNQPQHF. CDR3 nucleotides: TGTGCCTGGAATCGGTTTAGCAATCAGCCCCAGCATTTT.